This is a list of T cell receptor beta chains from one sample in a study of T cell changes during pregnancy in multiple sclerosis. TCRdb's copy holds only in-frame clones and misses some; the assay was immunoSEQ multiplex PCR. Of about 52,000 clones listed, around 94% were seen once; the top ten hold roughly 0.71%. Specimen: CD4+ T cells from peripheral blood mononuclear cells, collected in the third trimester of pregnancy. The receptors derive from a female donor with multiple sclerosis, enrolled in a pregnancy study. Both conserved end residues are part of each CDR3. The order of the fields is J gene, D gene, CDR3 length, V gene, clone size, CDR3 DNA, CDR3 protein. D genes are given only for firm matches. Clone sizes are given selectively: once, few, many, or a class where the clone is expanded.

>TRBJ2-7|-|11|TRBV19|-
TGTGCCAGTAGTATGGAGTCGACTCAGTACTTC
CASSMESTQYF
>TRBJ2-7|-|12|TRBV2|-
TGTGCCAGCAGAGGGAGACTCTACGAGCAGTACTTC
CASRGRLYEQYF
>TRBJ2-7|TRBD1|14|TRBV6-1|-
TGTGCCAGCCGACCGACAGGGGCCACCTACGAGCAGTACTTC
CASRPTGATYEQYF
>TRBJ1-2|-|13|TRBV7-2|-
TGTGCCAGCAGCTTAGGGGGGAGGTTAGGCTACACCTTC
CASSLGGRLGYTF
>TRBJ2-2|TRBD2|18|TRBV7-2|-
TGTGCCACCACCAGGTTTAGCGGGGGGGCCAAGACCGCCGGGGAGCTGTTTTTT
CATTRFSGGAKTAGELFF
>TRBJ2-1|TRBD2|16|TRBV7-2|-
TGTGCCAGCAGCTATACTAGCGAACGCCCCTACAATGAGCAGTTCTTC
CASSYTSERPYNEQFF
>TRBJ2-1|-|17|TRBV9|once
TGTGCCAGCAGCGTAGATGGGGGCCTGAGCTCCTACAATGAGCAGTTCTTC
CASSVDGGLSSYNEQFF
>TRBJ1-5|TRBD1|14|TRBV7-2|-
TGTGCCAGCAGCTTTCGGACAGGGAATCAGCCCCAGCATTTT
CASSFRTGNQPQHF
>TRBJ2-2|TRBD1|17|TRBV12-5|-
TGTGCTAGTGGTTTGGTATTAACAGGGGAGAACACCGGGGAGCTGTTTTTT
CASGLVLTGENTGELFF
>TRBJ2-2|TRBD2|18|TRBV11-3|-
TGTGCCAGCAGCTTGGGACTAGCGGGGGGTTCGAACACCGGGGAGCTGTTTTTT
CASSLGLAGGSNTGELFF
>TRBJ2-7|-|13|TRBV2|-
TGTGCCAGCAGTCAGACAGTCACCTACGAGCAGTACTTC
CASSQTVTYEQYF
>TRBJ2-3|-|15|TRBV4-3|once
TGCGCCAGCAGCGAAGCCCCTAGAGCCACAGATACGCAGTATTTT
CASSEAPRATDTQYF
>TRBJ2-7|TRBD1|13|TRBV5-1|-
TGCGCCAGCAGCTCGGGACAGGTCTACGAGCAGTACTTC
CASSSGQVYEQYF
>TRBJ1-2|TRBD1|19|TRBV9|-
TGTGCCAGCAGCCCCCGAGGGATTGGCCCGGGACAGGGACACTATGGCTACACCTTC
CASSPRGIGPGQGHYGYTF
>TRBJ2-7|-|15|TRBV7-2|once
TGTGCCAGCAGCTCTACTGTTACAGGTCCCTACGAGCAGTACTTC
CASSSTVTGPYEQYF
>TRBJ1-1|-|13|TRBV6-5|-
TGTGCCAGCAGTTACTCCGGGGAAACTGAAGCTTTCTTT
CASSYSGETEAFF
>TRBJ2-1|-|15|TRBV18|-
TGTGCCAGCTCACCACCGTCGGTTAGAGGCAATGAGCAGTTCTTC
CASSPPSVRGNEQFF
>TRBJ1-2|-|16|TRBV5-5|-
TGTGCCAGCAGCTTGTTTCGGGGAGGGGCTCGTTTGGGCTACACCTTC
CASSLFRGGARLGYTF
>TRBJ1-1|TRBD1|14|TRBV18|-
TGTGCCAGCTCACCAAACAGGGGGGGAACTGAAGCTTTCTTT
CASSPNRGGTEAFF
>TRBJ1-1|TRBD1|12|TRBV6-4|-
TGTGCCAGCAGGGGACAGAGTTCTGAAGCTTTCTTT
CASRGQSSEAFF
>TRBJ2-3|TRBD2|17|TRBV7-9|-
TGTGCCAGCAGCTTAGCCCTAGCGGGGTCCTCCGGAGATACGCAGTATTTT
CASSLALAGSSGDTQYF
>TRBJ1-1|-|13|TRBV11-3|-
TGTGCCAGCAGCTTAGACGGTAACACTGAAGCTTTCTTT
CASSLDGNTEAFF
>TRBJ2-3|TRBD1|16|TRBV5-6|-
TGTGCCAGCAGCTTGGAAGGGGGCCGGGACACAGATACGCAGTATTTT
CASSLEGGRDTDTQYF
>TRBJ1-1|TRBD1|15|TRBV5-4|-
TGTGCCAGCAGGTTAGACAGGGGGCGATGGACTGAAGCTTTCTTT
CASRLDRGRWTEAFF
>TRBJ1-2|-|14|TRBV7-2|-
TGTGCCAGCAGCTTAGAGGGGTCTGGCTATGGCTACACCTTC
CASSLEGSGYGYTF
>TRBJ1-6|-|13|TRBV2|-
TGTGCCAGCAGTTTACAGGGTATCACACCCCTCCACTTT
CASSLQGITPLHF
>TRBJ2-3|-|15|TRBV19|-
TGTGCCAGTAGTATAGCGGCAGGGCACGGAGATACGCAGTATTTT
CASSIAAGHGDTQYF
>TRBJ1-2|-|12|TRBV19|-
TGTGCCAGTACCAACAACAGGGTTGGCTACACCTTC
CASTNNRVGYTF
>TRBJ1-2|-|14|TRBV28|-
TGTGCCAGCAGTTTATGGACCAGGGATGACGGCTACACCTTC
CASSLWTRDDGYTF
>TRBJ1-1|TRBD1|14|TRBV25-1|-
TGTGCCAGCAGTGCATTCGGGACAGGGACTGAAGCTTTCTTT
CASSAFGTGTEAFF
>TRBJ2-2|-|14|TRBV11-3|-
TGTGCCAGCAGCCGACAGGCGAACACCGGGGAGCTGTTTTTT
CASSRQANTGELFF
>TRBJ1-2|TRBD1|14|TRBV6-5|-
TGTGCCAGCAGTCCGAAAAGACAGGGCTATGGCTACACCTTC
CASSPKRQGYGYTF
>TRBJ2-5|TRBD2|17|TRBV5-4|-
TGTGCCAGCAGCTTGGCTTGGAGGACTAGCGGACAAGAGACCCAGTACTTC
CASSLAWRTSGQETQYF
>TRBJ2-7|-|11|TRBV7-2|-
TGTGCCAGCAGCCCAATAGACGAGCAGTACTTC
CASSPIDEQYF
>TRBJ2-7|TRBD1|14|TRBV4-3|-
TGCGCCAGCAGCTTTAGGACAGGGGACTACGAGCAGTACTTC
CASSFRTGDYEQYF
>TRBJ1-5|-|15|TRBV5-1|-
TGCGCCAGCAGCTCCGACGGGGGGTACGGACAGCCCCAGCATTTT
CASSSDGGYGQPQHF
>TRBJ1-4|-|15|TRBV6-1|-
TGTGCCAGCAGTGCACAGGCTCTTCTTAATGAAAAACTGTTTTTT
CASSAQALLNEKLFF
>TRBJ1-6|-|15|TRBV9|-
TGTGCCAGCAGCGTAGGGACAGCTAGTAATTCACCCCTCCACTTT
CASSVGTASNSPLHF
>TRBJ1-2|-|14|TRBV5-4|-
TGTGCCAGCAGCCATACGGGACAACTAAACGGCTACACCTTC
CASSHTGQLNGYTF
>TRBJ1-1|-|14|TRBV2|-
TGTGCCAGCATAGTCGGCAGAGGGAACACTGAAGCTTTCTTT
CASIVGRGNTEAFF
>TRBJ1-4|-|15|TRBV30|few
TGTGCCTGGAGTAAGAGGAGACTTACTAATGAAAAACTGTTTTTT
CAWSKRRLTNEKLFF
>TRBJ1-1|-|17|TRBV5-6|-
TGTGCCAGCAGCCCCCGGGGGTTTAGTAGAGTGAACACTGAAGCTTTCTTT
CASSPRGFSRVNTEAFF
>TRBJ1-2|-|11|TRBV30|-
TGTGCCCGCCGGGGTAGGTCTGGCTACACCTTC
CARRGRSGYTF
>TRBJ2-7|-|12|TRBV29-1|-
TGCAGCGCTGGACAGAGCTCCTACGAGCAGTACTTC
CSAGQSSYEQYF
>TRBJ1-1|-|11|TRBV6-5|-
TGTGCCAGCACCCACGGAGGTCTAGCTTTCTTT
CASTHGGLAFF
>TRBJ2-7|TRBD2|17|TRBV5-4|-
TGTGCCAGCAGCCCACGCGGTGGGCGGGGGGTTCTCTCCGAGCAGTACTTC
CASSPRGGRGVLSEQYF
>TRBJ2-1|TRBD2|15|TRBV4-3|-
TGCGCCAGCAGCCAACTTGGCGGGGGGGCCGATGAGCAGTTCTTC
CASSQLGGGADEQFF
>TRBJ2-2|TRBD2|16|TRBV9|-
TGTGCCAGCAGCGTAGCAGTAGCGGGTCCCGGCGGGGAGCTGTTTTTT
CASSVAVAGPGGELFF
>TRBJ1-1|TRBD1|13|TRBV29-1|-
TGCAGCGGCCAACAGGGGCGCGGGACTGAAGCTTTCTTT
CSGQQGRGTEAFF
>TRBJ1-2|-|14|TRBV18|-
TGTGCCAGCTCACCGTCAGGGGCGAACTATGGCTACACCTTC
CASSPSGANYGYTF
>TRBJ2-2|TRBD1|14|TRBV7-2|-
TGTGCCAGCAGCCGGACAGGGAATAACGGGGAGCTGTTTTTT
CASSRTGNNGELFF
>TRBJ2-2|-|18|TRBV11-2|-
TGTGCCAGCAGCTTAACCCTAGCTTATGGACTGAACACCGGGGAGCTGTTTTTT
CASSLTLAYGLNTGELFF
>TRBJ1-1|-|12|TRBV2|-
TGTGCCAGCAGTCGGGTTAGTCCTGAAGCTTTCTTT
CASSRVSPEAFF
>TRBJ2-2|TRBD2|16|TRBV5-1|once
TGCGCCAGCAGCGTGGGGACTAGCGGGGCCTCGGGGGAGCTGTTTTTT
CASSVGTSGASGELFF
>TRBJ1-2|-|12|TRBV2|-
TGTGCCAGCAGTGATTTTAGTTATGGCTACACCTTC
CASSDFSYGYTF